This T cell receptor (beta chain) was sequenced for a study of blood T cell repertoires in COVID-19. Across the whole study: The samples span acute and convalescent COVID-19 from the United States, Italy and Spain. PBMCs, B-cell-depleted T cells, or T cells provided the cDNA or gDNA that made up the material.

This clone was seen repeatedly, ten times or more. In the study's own analysis: Estimation of nucleated cell counts was performed using reference gene primer amplification. The repertoire was sequenced with immunoSEQ multiplex PCR; TCRdb's copy has only in-frame clones and lacks some. V, J and clone size are taken as reported in that table, and D and trimming were inferred from the DNA itself. The sample holds 100,000 to 120,000 clones, over 65% seen once. From germline, CDR1 is KGHSH and CDR2 LQKENI. Trimming stripped 6 bases from V and 4 bases from J, with 12 bases between. The CDR3 totals 14 residues.

This chain joins TRBV18 and TRBJ2-2; no reliable D call. This clonotype was obtained from a woman in her thirties or forties with acute or convalescent COVID-19. The source material was peripheral blood. CDR3 DNA: TGTGCCAGCTCTAGCACACAAACCACCGGGGAGCTGTTTTTT. Encoded protein: CASSSTQTTGELFF.